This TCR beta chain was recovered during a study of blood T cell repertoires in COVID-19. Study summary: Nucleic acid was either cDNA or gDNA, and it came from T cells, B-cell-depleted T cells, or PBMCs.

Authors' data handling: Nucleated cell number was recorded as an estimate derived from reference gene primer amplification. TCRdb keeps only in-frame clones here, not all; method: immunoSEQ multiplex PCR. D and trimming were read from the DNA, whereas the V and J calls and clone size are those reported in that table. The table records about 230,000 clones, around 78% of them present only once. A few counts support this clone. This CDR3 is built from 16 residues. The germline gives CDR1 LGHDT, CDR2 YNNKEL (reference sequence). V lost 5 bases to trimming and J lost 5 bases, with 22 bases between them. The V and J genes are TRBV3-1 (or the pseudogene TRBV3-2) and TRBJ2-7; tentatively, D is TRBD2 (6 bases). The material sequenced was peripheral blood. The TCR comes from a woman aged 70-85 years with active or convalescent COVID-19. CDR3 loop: CASSKLPRDCPHEQYF. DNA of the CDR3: TGTGCCAGCAGCAAACTTCCCCGGGACTGCCCCCACGAGCAGTACTTC.